The 13 T cell receptor beta chains listed next were all sequenced from one sample in a study of Ad26.COV2.S vaccination and SARS-CoV-2 variants. Data came from immunoSEQ multiplex PCR; TCRdb stores just in-frame clones and leaves some out. The sample yields roughly 400,000 clones, over 75% seen once. Indicated treatment: roughly 18 received Ad26.COV2.S at low or high dose, single or two shots; 5 received placebo; per-sample allocation not given. All samples were drawn on day 63, counting from the first vaccine or placebo injection. The material was peripheral blood, obtained in a trial of Ad26.COV2.S vaccine versus placebo. These receptor sequences come from a person between 18 and 65 years old who received the Ad26.COV2.S COVID-19 vaccine or a placebo.

The chain couples TRBV18 to TRBJ2-6; D possibly uses TRBD1 or TRBD2 (5 bases each). This CDR3 spans 17 amino acids. The ends were cut back, 4 bases at V and 1 base at J, with 14 bases in the middle. The germline V gene has CDR1 KGHSH and CDR2 LQKENI. This chain's CDR3 is CASSHGTGRSGANVLTF. The CDR3 nucleotides are TGTGCCAGCTCACACGGGACGGGGCGTTCTGGGGCCAACGTCCTGACTTTC.

V and J are TRBV5-1 and TRBJ2-5; tentative D call: TRBD1 (5 bases). The CDR3 sequence is 13 residues long. The germline V and J ends were trimmed by 1 base and 4 bases, with 8 bases remaining between them. CDR1 is SGHRS, CDR2 YFSETQ, per germline. The CDR3 protein is CASSLSGAETQYF. As DNA, the CDR3 is TGCGCCAGCAGCTTGTCTGGGGCAGAGACCCAGTACTTC.

This rearrangement joins TRBV7-2 to TRBJ2-2; D is undetermined. The ends were cut back, 5 bases at V and 0 bases at J, with 7 bases in the middle. In germline, CDR1 is SGHTA, CDR2 FQGNSA. The length of the CDR3 is 14 residues. The CDR3 nucleotides are TGTGCCAGCAGCCCGGATACGAACACCGGGGAGCTGTTTTTT. Its translation is CASSPDTNTGELFF.

A single count supports this clone. The rearrangement links TRBV5-4 to TRBJ2-7; TRBD2 agrees at 10 bases. Unmatched junction bases numbered 3, after V lost 0 bases and J lost 6 bases. The CDR3 has 14 amino acids. In germline, CDR1 is SGHNT, CDR2 YYREEE (reference sequence). The CDR3 reads CASSLVAGGGEQYF. The CDR3 region has the DNA TGTGCCAGCAGCTTGGTAGCGGGAGGCGGCGAGCAGTACTTC.

In its sample, this clone was seen a few times. The chain joins TRBV25-1 to TRBJ1-1; unclear D gene. From germline, CDR1 is MGHDK and CDR2 SYGVNS. V lost 0 bases to trimming and J lost 3 bases, with 8 bases between them. The CDR3 loop spans 14 amino acids. The CDR3 bases are TGTGCCAGCAGTGAATACGGGCCGTACACTGAAGCTTTCTTT. It translates to CASSEYGPYTEAFF.

The CDR3 reads CASSSWTGGEVDYGYTF. The CDR3 bases are TGTGCCAGCAGCTCCTGGACAGGGGGCGAAGTAGACTATGGCTACACCTTC. The chain uses TRBV21-1 and TRBJ1-2; the table's TRBD1 call for D was not verified on the DNA. TRBV21-1 constitutes a pseudogene. This CDR3 comprises 17 residues.

The chain links TRBV9 to TRBJ2-4; D is unresolved. There are 12 residues in the CDR3. With 4 bases removed from V and 5 bases from J, the gap between germline ends came to 7 bases. Germline V lookup: CDR1 SGDLS, CDR2 YYNGEE. CDR3: CASSSRENIQYF. The CDR3 DNA is TGTGCCAGCAGCTCCCGGGAAAACATTCAGTACTTC.

This clone occurred once. Distinct nucleotide sequences in the sample also encode this CDR3. The rearrangement joins TRBV7-9 to TRBJ2-5; 7 nucleotides agree with TRBD2. Germline CDR1 SEHNR, CDR2 FQNEAQ (reference sequence). V gave up 3 bases and J gave up 2 bases; unmatched junction bases: 3. The CDR3 runs to 14 residues. The CDR3 here is CASSFSGGQETQYF. As DNA, the CDR3 is TGTGCCAGCAGCTTTTCGGGAGGACAAGAGACCCAGTACTTC.

The chain carries TRBV3-1 (or the pseudogene TRBV3-2) and TRBJ1-1, with 9 bases identical to TRBD1. There are 15 residues in the CDR3. After removal of 4 bases from V and 5 bases from J, the junction contained 8 bases not matched to a gene. Per the germline V gene, CDR1 is LGHDT and CDR2 is YNNKEL (reference sequence). The CDR3 nucleotides read TGTGCCAGCAGCCCTCCCGGGACAGGGAAGACTGAAGCTTTCTTT. It translates to CASSPPGTGKTEAFF.

The CDR3 DNA reads as TGTGCCACCAGCAGAGATCGAGGACTAGCGGGAGAGCAGTACTTC. Residues: CATSRDRGLAGEQYF. The chain links TRBV15 to TRBJ2-7; the match to TRBD2 covers 12 bases. This CDR3 region has 15 residues. Germline lookup yields CDR1 LNHNV and CDR2 YYDKDF (reference sequence). V gave up 0 bases and J gave up 7 bases; unmatched junction bases: 4.

This clone was found once. V usage is TRBV6-2 or TRBV6-3 and J usage is TRBJ1-2; D may be TRBD1 (5 bases). V was clipped by 0 bases and J by 4 bases, with 6 bases between them. Per germline, CDR1 MNHEY and CDR2 SVGEGT. The CDR3 is 13 amino acids. The CDR3 here is CASSYSGPYGYTF. CDR3 coding DNA: TGTGCCAGCAGTTACTCGGGACCCTATGGCTACACCTTC.

This clone was seen a few times. V usage is TRBV6-4 and J usage is TRBJ2-1, with D unresolved. The CDR3 runs 13 residues. With 0 bases removed from V and 9 bases from J, the gap between germline ends came to 9 bases. Per germline, CDR1 MRHNA and CDR2 SNTAGT. CDR3 amino acids: CASSDSYTGEQFF. CDR3 DNA sequence: TGTGCCAGCAGTGACTCGTATACGGGTGAGCAGTTCTTC.

This clone was seen a handful of times. The chain links TRBV5-4 to TRBJ1-2, with TRBD1 matching 7 bases. The J segment lost 2 bases and the V segment lost 5 bases, leaving 6 bases of the junction unmatched. CDR3 length: 14 amino acids. Germline CDR1 reads SGHNT; CDR2 reads YYREEE (reference sequence). Written as DNA, the CDR3 is TGTGCCAGCAGGGGGGGACAGTTAAACTATGGCTACACCTTC. Translated, it gives CASRGGQLNYGYTF.